The 25 T cell receptor beta chains given below trace back to one sample, sequenced in a study of shared clonotypes between healthy human individuals. TCRdb's table, derived via immunoSEQ multiplex PCR, lists solely in-frame clones and lacks some. This table has millions of clones, approximately 94% appearing once. In the naive CD8 group, cells lacked CD45RO and were positively selected for CCR7, so terminally differentiated effector memory CD45RA+ cells were left out. The sequenced sample consisted of naive CD8+ T cells sorted from blood. These receptors were collected from a man aged 18 to 30 in good health.

This chain connects TRBV25-1 to TRBJ1-2; possibly TRBD1 for D (5 bases). V lost 2 bases and J lost 2, with 9 bases in between. From germline, CDR1 is MGHDK and CDR2 SYGVNS. The CDR3 spans 14 residues. CDR3: CASSEGDSNYGYTF. CDR3 DNA sequence: TGTGCCAGCAGTGAAGGCGACAGCAACTATGGCTACACCTTC.

The genes are TRBV13 and TRBJ1-2; D is ambiguous. The CDR3 is made up of 14 amino acids. Per germline, CDR1 PRHDT and CDR2 FYEKMQ (reference sequence). V gave up 5 bases and J gave up 0 bases, with 10 bases separating them. DNA of the CDR3: TGTGCCAGCAGCATCCAACTAGCTAACTATGGCTACACCTTC. This translates into CASSIQLANYGYTF.

This clone was seen just once. The CDR3 spells CASSSTGLADTQYF. DNA for the CDR3: TGTGCCAGCAGTTCGACAGGGCTTGCAGATACGCAGTATTTT. V and J are TRBV5-4 and TRBJ2-3; 7 bases match TRBD1. V trimming: 5 bases; J trimming: 4 bases; junction bases outside the gene matches: 7. Germline V gene data show CDR1 as SGHNT and CDR2 as YYREEE (reference sequence). The CDR3 is 14 residues long.

This clone is a singleton in its sample. Other nucleotide sequences from this sample produce the same CDR3. DNA for the CDR3: TGTGCCAGCAGTCGAGACAGAACCTCTGGAAACACCATATATTTT. Translated: CASSRDRTSGNTIYF. The chain employs TRBV6-5 and TRBJ1-3, with a possible D match to TRBD1 (5 bases). CDR1 and CDR2 from the germline V gene are MNHEY and SVGAGI. V was shortened by 5 bases and J by 0 bases, with 11 bases between the two germline ends. The CDR3 length is 15 residues.

CDR3 sequence reads: CASKGTRGNSYNEQFF. Here the CDR3 DNA reads TGTGCCAGTAAGGGGACACGGGGAAACTCCTACAATGAGCAGTTCTTC. The genes are TRBV19 and TRBJ2-1; D possibly corresponds to TRBD1 (6 bases). Trimming pared 7 bases from V and 0 bases from J, leaving 16 bases between. The CDR3 has 16 amino acids. From germline, CDR1 is LNHDA and CDR2 SQIVND (reference sequence).

V usage is TRBV5-6 and J usage is TRBJ2-1, with a tentative D call TRBD2 (6 bases). Germline V gene lookup returns CDR1 SGHDT and CDR2 YYEEEE. The CDR3 covers 11 residues. V lost 3 bases to trimming and J lost 15 bases, with 13 bases between them. CDR3 amino acids: CASSYGGNGFF. The CDR3 nucleotides are TGTGCCAGCAGCTATGGGGGGAATGGGTTCTTC.

The J gene is TRBJ2-2, the V gene TRBV19, with D perhaps given as TRBD1 or TRBD2 (5 bases each). The CDR3 extends over 15 amino acids. Germline-derived CDR1 and CDR2 are LNHDA and SQIVND (reference sequence). V gave up 4 bases and J gave up 0 bases, with 9 bases separating them. The DNA for the CDR3 is TGTGCCAGTAGTACGGGACCAACGAACACCGGGGAGCTGTTTTTT. This sequence encodes CASSTGPTNTGELFF.

The V gene is TRBV19, the J gene TRBJ2-2, with TRBD2 as a possible D gene (6 bases). The V gene's germline CDR1 is LNHDA and CDR2 SQIVND (reference sequence). Trimming removed 0 bases at V and 4 bases at J, with 9 bases between. This CDR3 spans 15 amino acids. The CDR3 loop is CASSIDFGGTGELFF. The CDR3 DNA is TGTGCCAGTAGTATAGATTTCGGGGGCACCGGGGAGCTGTTTTTT.

This CDR3 is CASSPLAGDMHEQYF. Written as DNA, the CDR3 is TGCGCCAGCAGCCCCCTAGCGGGAGATATGCACGAGCAGTACTTC. This chain uses TRBV4-3 with TRBJ2-7, with TRBD2 matching 10 bases. Germline V gene data show CDR1 as LGHNA and CDR2 as YSLEER. The CDR3 length is 15 residues. Trimming took 4 bases from V and 5 from J; bases not matched to a gene: 8.

Here the CDR3 DNA reads TGTGCCAGCAGCCCCACAGGGGGTACCTACGAGCAGTACTTC. Translation: CASSPTGGTYEQYF. The V gene is TRBV9, the J gene TRBJ2-7; 8 positions match TRBD1. The CDR3 sequence is 14 residues long. The V gene end was trimmed by 4 bases and the J gene end by 2 bases; junction bases not matched to a gene: 5. Germline CDR1 is SGDLS and CDR2 is YYNGEE. The variable domain in full, completed from reference TRBV9 and TRBJ2-7, reads DSGVTQTPKHLITATGQRVTLRCSPRSGDLSVYWYQQSLDQGLQFLIQYYNGEERAKGNILERFSAQQFPDLHSELNLSSLELGDSALYFCASSPTGGTYEQYFGPGTRLTVT.

This chain connects TRBV4-1 to TRBJ1-5; 7 bases are shared with TRBD1. The CDR3 extends over 18 amino acids. The J segment lost 5 bases and the V segment lost 2 bases, leaving 15 bases of the junction unmatched. Germline lookup yields CDR1 MGHRA and CDR2 YSYEKL. The CDR3 sequence is CASSQFGPNTGVDQPQHF. CDR3 nucleotides: TGCGCCAGCAGCCAATTCGGTCCTAACACAGGGGTAGATCAGCCCCAGCATTTT.

Worth noting for this clone: The identical CDR3 is also encoded by other nucleotide sequences in the sample. This chain joins TRBV6-5 and TRBJ1-5; 7 nucleotides match TRBD1. Germline V lookup: CDR1 MNHEY, CDR2 SVGAGI. CDR3 size: 14 residues. Trimming at V came to 2 bases and at J to 7 bases, leaving 5 bases not matched to a gene. The CDR3, as DNA: TGTGCCAGCAGTTACGGGGCAGGGGGACAGCCCCAGCATTTT. Translation gives CASSYGAGGQPQHF.

J is TRBJ2-3 and V is TRBV13; a weak D match, TRBD2 (7 bases). The CDR3 contains 14 residues. Trimming cost V 5 bases and J 4 bases, with 13 bases left between them. CDR1 and CDR2 (germline): PRHDT, FYEKMQ (reference sequence). DNA for the CDR3: TGTGCCAGCAGCCCCGTGGGGGGGCCAGATACGCAGTATTTT. It codes for CASSPVGGPDTQYF.

The chain has TRBV6-1 and TRBJ2-7; TRBD1 might be the D (6 bases). Germline V gene data show CDR1 as MNHNS and CDR2 as SASEGT. V was pared by 5 bases and J by 2 bases, with 13 bases between. The CDR3 runs to 14 residues. The CDR3 coding sequence is TGTGCCAGCAGTACCCCCGACAGGCCCTACGAGCAGTACTTC. It yields the protein CASSTPDRPYEQYF.

This clone was recorded at least ten times. The gene calls are TRBV7-8 and TRBJ2-3; D may be TRBD2 (8 bases). V lost 3 bases to trimming and J lost 1 base, with 23 bases between them. The CDR3 covers 19 residues. Germline values: CDR1 SGHVS, CDR2 FQNEAQ. CDR3 coding DNA: TGTGCCAGCAGCTTCCCGTTTGGGACAGCGGGAGTTGGCACAGATACGCAGTATTTT. It translates to CASSFPFGTAGVGTDTQYF.

The chain uses TRBV19 and TRBJ2-1; D might be TRBD2 (6 bases). CDR1 and CDR2 (germline): LNHDA, SQIVND (reference sequence). Trimming cost V 1 base and J 5 bases, with 12 bases left between them. The CDR3 loop spans 15 amino acids. Here the CDR3 reads CASSIGPGRDNEQFF. CDR3 nucleotides: TGTGCCAGTAGTATAGGACCCGGGAGAGACAATGAGCAGTTCTTC.

The CDR3 loop reads CASSSTSGNYEQYF. In DNA form, the CDR3 reads TGTGCCAGCAGCTCTACTAGCGGGAACTACGAGCAGTACTTC. The V gene is TRBV13, the J gene TRBJ2-7; 10 nucleotides line up with TRBD2. The CDR3 extends over 14 amino acids. Germline-derived CDR1 and CDR2 are PRHDT and FYEKMQ (reference sequence). V was clipped by 4 bases and J by 3 bases; unmatched bases: 3.

This clone occurred once. The chain has TRBV7-8 and TRBJ1-4, with D possibly being TRBD1 (6 bases). Germline lookup yields CDR1 SGHVS and CDR2 FQNEAQ. Trimming removed 5 bases at V and 7 bases at J, with 17 bases between. This CDR3 spans 15 amino acids. CDR3 coding DNA: TGTGCCAGCAGCACATCCACGGGGGCAAGTGAAAAACTGTTTTTT. Its translation is CASSTSTGASEKLFF.

The genes are TRBV5-6 and TRBJ1-2; possible D gene TRBD1, 5 bases. Germline CDR1 SGHDT, CDR2 YYEEEE. CDR3 length equals 15 residues. Between the trimmed V and J ends, which lost 1 base and 4 bases, there was a span of 14 bases. DNA of the CDR3: TGTGCCAGCAGCTTGTGGGGCCCTGTAGGCTATGGCTACACCTTC. Translation gives CASSLWGPVGYGYTF.

CDR3 residues: CASSSDVEGIETEAFF. CDR3 nucleotide sequence: TGTGCCAGCAGCTCGGACGTGGAGGGGATAGAAACTGAAGCTTTCTTT. The chain employs TRBV7-9 and TRBJ1-1; D perhaps matches TRBD1 (5 bases). With 4 bases removed from V and 5 bases from J, the gap between germline ends came to 20 bases. The CDR3 consists of 16 residues. CDR1 is SEHNR, CDR2 FQNEAQ, per germline (reference sequence).

This clone appeared once. CDR3 coding DNA: TGTGCCAGCAGCTCCATGGGGGATACGCAGTATTTT. It specifies CASSSMGDTQYF. The rearrangement joins TRBV11-2 to TRBJ2-3; D call uncertain. Looked up from germline, CDR1 is SGHAT and CDR2 is FQNNGV. This CDR3 spans 12 amino acids. The V gene lost 4 bases and the J gene lost 6 bases, with 8 bases spanning the gap.

V usage is TRBV13 and J usage is TRBJ1-6; TRBD1 matches at 10 bases. The germline CDR1 and CDR2 sequences are PRHDT and FYEKMQ (reference sequence). The CDR3 is 18 residues long. The V gene end was trimmed by 4 bases and the J gene end by 5 bases; junction bases not matched to a gene: 11. This chain's CDR3 is CASSSGDRGREDNSPLHF. In nucleotides, the CDR3 is TGTGCCAGCAGCTCCGGAGACAGGGGGCGCGAGGATAATTCACCCCTCCACTTT.

This rearrangement joins TRBV4-3 to TRBJ2-7, with D perhaps TRBD2 (5 bases). V was clipped by 4 bases and J by 2 bases, with 18 bases between them. The length of the CDR3 is 16 residues. CDR1 LGHNA and CDR2 YSLEER come from the germline V gene. CDR3 sequence (DNA): TGCGCCAGCAGCCCAGATACGGGAAGTCTAACCTACGAGCAGTACTTC. It yields the protein CASSPDTGSLTYEQYF.

This chain links TRBV11-3 with TRBJ2-1; possibly TRBD1 for D (6 bases). The CDR3 spans 15 residues. V lost 0 bases to trimming and J lost 4 bases, with 10 bases between them. Germline CDR1 reads SGHNT; CDR2 reads YENEEA. The CDR3 DNA reads TGTGCCAGCAGCTTAGAGGGGGCCGGATACAATGAGCAGTTCTTC. Its protein is CASSLEGAGYNEQFF.

The chain joins TRBV7-9 to TRBJ2-5; TRBD1 aligns across 7 bases. There are 13 residues in the CDR3. V shed 5 bases, J shed 4 bases, and the junction held 4 bases outside the gene matches. Per germline, CDR1 SEHNR and CDR2 FQNEAQ (reference sequence). The CDR3 is CASSRQGGETQYF. The CDR3 nucleotides read TGTGCCAGCAGCCGACAGGGCGGAGAGACCCAGTACTTC.